Below, 19 T cell receptor beta chains from the same sample are listed, as sequenced in a study of neoadjuvant anti-PD-1 for oral cavity cancer. Time point specified: after neoadjuvant nivolumab, at surgical resection. TCRdb's table, derived via immunoSEQ multiplex PCR, lists solely in-frame clones and lacks some. The sample lists 20,000 to 30,000 clones, 25% to 30% occurring once. Sequenced material: tumor tissue, taken after nivolumab (anti-PD-1) treatment. The receptors derive from a person between 40 and 85 years old with oral cavity squamous cell carcinoma.

V is TRBV7-2 and J is TRBJ2-3; D is ambiguous. CDR1 is SGHTA, CDR2 FQGNSA, per germline. V gave up 5 bases and J gave up 6 bases, with 9 bases separating them. The CDR3 extends over 12 amino acids. CDR3 DNA: TGTGCCAGCAGCCAAAGCCGGGATACGCAGTATTTT. Translation: CASSQSRDTQYF.

This clone appeared many times. The rearrangement links TRBV27 to TRBJ2-7; 10 positions agree with TRBD1. Germline lookup yields CDR1 MNHEY and CDR2 SMNVEV (reference sequence). Losses at the gene ends were 5 bases for V and 6 bases for J; bases not matched to a gene: 7. This CDR3 region has 14 residues. CDR3 region: CASSPGTGAGEQYF. DNA for the CDR3: TGTGCCAGCAGTCCAGGGACAGGGGCGGGCGAGCAGTACTTC.

The rearrangement links TRBV30 to TRBJ1-2; D might be TRBD1 (5 bases). V was trimmed by 3 bases and J by 4 bases, leaving 15 bases between them. This CDR3 spans 14 amino acids. Germline CDR1 is GTSNPN and CDR2 is SVGIG (reference sequence). The CDR3 sequence: CAWSPRTGTYGYTF. The CDR3 bases are TGTGCCTGGAGCCCCCGAACAGGAACCTATGGCTACACCTTC.

This clone was seen ten or more times. The rearrangement joins TRBV20-1 to TRBJ1-1, with no clear D. Trimming pared 8 bases from V and 1 base from J, leaving 8 bases between. The CDR3 sequence is 11 residues long. Germline CDR1 and CDR2: DFQATT and SNEGSKA (reference sequence). The CDR3 here is CSSKRNTEAFF. The CDR3 nucleotides are TGCAGTTCCAAAAGGAACACTGAAGCTTTCTTT.

This clone appeared a few times. This sequence joins TRBV11-1 and TRBJ1-3; D gene uncertain. The germline CDR1 and CDR2 sequences are SGHAT and FQDESV (reference sequence). The CDR3 totals 15 residues. Trimming removed 5 bases at V and 0 bases at J, with 11 bases between. The CDR3 nucleotides read TGTGCCAGCAGCCTGGTAGGCCTCTCTGGAAACACCATATATTTT. Protein sequence: CASSLVGLSGNTIYF.

CDR3 sequence (DNA): TGTGCCAGCAGCTTAGCCCAGGGGGGCAACTACGAGCAGTACTTC. This encodes CASSLAQGGNYEQYF. The rearrangement uses TRBV11-1 and TRBJ2-7; possibly TRBD1 for D (7 bases). The germline gives CDR1 SGHAT, CDR2 FQDESV (reference sequence). Trimming cost V 0 bases and J 3 bases, with 12 bases left between them. The CDR3 covers 15 residues.

For this clone: This sample includes further DNA sequences coding for the same CDR3. V usage is TRBV9 and J usage is TRBJ2-7, with 8 nucleotides matching TRBD2. V shed 4 bases and J 3 bases; nucleotides not matched to a gene: 6. Per the germline V gene, CDR1 is SGDLS and CDR2 is YYNGEE. The CDR3 covers 14 residues. The CDR3 loop reads CASSFGLAGYEQYF. The CDR3 nucleotides are TGTGCCAGCAGCTTTGGACTAGCTGGCTACGAGCAGTACTTC.

Within the sample, this clone is medium-sized. The chain is built from TRBV7-2 and TRBJ1-6; unclear D gene. The V end lost 2 bases, the J end lost 8 bases, and 4 bases lay between the germline ends. The germline V gene encodes CDR1 SGHTA and CDR2 FQGNSA. This CDR3 is built from 12 residues. CDR3 DNA: TGTGCCAGCAGCTTACAGTATTCACCCCTCCACTTT. As protein: CASSLQYSPLHF.

CDR3 residues: CASSPGALGTEAFF. DNA for the CDR3: TGTGCCAGCTCACCCGGGGCGTTGGGGACTGAAGCTTTCTTT. This chain joins TRBV18 and TRBJ1-1, with D perhaps TRBD1 (5 bases). Trimming took off 3 bases at V and 5 bases at J, with 13 bases between the two ends. This CDR3 comprises 14 residues. Per germline, CDR1 KGHSH and CDR2 LQKENI. Variable domain in full (rest from reference TRBV18 and TRBJ1-1): NAGVMQNPRHLVRRRGQEARLRCSPMKGHSHVYWYRQLPEEGLKFMVYLQKENIIDESGMPKERFSAEFPKEGPSILRIQQVVRGDSAAYFCASSPGALGTEAFFGQGTRLTVV.

The rearrangement uses TRBV5-4 and TRBJ2-7; 7 nucleotides agree with TRBD2. J gave up 8 bases and V 6 bases, and 14 bases lay outside the gene matches. Per germline, CDR1 SGHNT and CDR2 YYREEE (reference sequence). The CDR3 contains 14 residues. This CDR3 is CASMSTGTTNKQYF. The CDR3 region has the DNA TGTGCCAGCATGTCAACCGGGACTACGAACAAGCAGTACTTC.

The table lists this clone with a few counts. The genes are TRBV6-5 and TRBJ1-2, with D uncertain. V lost 6 bases and J 3 bases, leaving 17 bases between the germline ends. The CDR3 sequence is 15 residues long. Germline V gives CDR1 MNHEY, CDR2 SVGAGI. The CDR3 DNA reads as TGTGCCAGCAGCGATGGCCGTGCCGACTACTATGGCTACACCTTC. Protein: CASSDGRADYYGYTF.

The chain employs TRBV6-5 and TRBJ2-7; D assignment may be TRBD1 or TRBD2 (5 bases each). CDR3 size: 13 residues. Trimming removed 5 bases at V and 4 bases at J, with 12 bases between. The germline CDR1 and CDR2 sequences are MNHEY and SVGAGI. The CDR3 is CASSPHGGYEQYF. CDR3 in DNA: TGTGCCAGCAGTCCCCATGGGGGATACGAGCAGTACTTC.

The chain employs TRBV6-5 and TRBJ2-7; D is ambiguous. The CDR3 extends over 14 amino acids. The germline gives CDR1 MNHEY, CDR2 SVGAGI. Trimming took 5 bases from V and 1 from J, leaving 12 bases between them. The CDR3 region has the DNA TGTGCCAGCAGTCCGGGCCCCGGATCCTACGAGCAGTACTTC. It yields the protein CASSPGPGSYEQYF.

The CDR3 region has the DNA TGTGCCAGCAGCCGAGTATCCGGGACTAGCGGGAGCTCCTACAATGAGCAGTTCTTC. It translates to CASSRVSGTSGSSYNEQFF. The V and J genes are TRBV7-2 and TRBJ2-1, with TRBD2 identical over 14 bases. Germline V lookup: CDR1 SGHTA, CDR2 FQGNSA. V trimming: 5 bases; J trimming: 0 bases; junction bases outside the gene matches: 9. This CDR3 has 19 amino acids. The full variable domain, with the rest looked up from reference TRBV7-2 and TRBJ2-1, is GAGVSQSPSNKVTEKGKDVELRCDPISGHTALYWYRQSLGQGLEFLIYFQGNSAPDKSGLPSDRFSAERTGGSVSTLTIQRTQQEDSAVYLCASSRVSGTSGSSYNEQFFGPGTRLTVL.

The sample holds a few counts of this clone. The chain is built from TRBV10-2 and TRBJ1-5, with D maybe TRBD1 (5 bases). The CDR3 spans 13 residues. Germline CDR1 WSHSY, CDR2 SAAADI. V gave up 7 bases and J gave up 2 bases, with 9 bases separating them. CDR3 protein: CASTGRGNQPQHF. DNA for the CDR3: TGCGCCAGCACTGGCAGGGGCAATCAGCCCCAGCATTTT.

In its sample, this clone ranks as medium-sized. The chain links TRBV6-6 to TRBJ2-1; possibly TRBD1 for D (6 bases). Trimming shortened V by 5 bases and J by 7 bases, and 9 bases separated the two germline ends. The CDR3 runs to 12 residues. Germline values: CDR1 MNHNY, CDR2 SVGAGI (reference sequence). The CDR3 DNA reads TGTGCCAGCAGTCCAGGGGTAAATGAGCAGTTCTTC. Encoded protein: CASSPGVNEQFF.

The chain recombines TRBV28 with TRBJ1-4; no reliable D call. V lost 4 bases to trimming and J lost 7 bases, with 19 bases between them. The CDR3 is 16 residues long. Germline V lookup: CDR1 MDHEN, CDR2 SYDVKM. CDR3 residues: CASSSADLVGVEKLFF. Here the CDR3 DNA reads TGTGCCAGCAGTTCCGCGGATCTGGTCGGGGTTGAAAAACTGTTTTTT.

A few counts support this clone. The chain couples TRBV28 to TRBJ1-2; 9 bases are a match to TRBD1. CDR3 length: 13 residues. Trimming took 11 bases from V and 7 from J; bases not matched to a gene: 11. Per the germline V gene, CDR1 is MDHEN and CDR2 is SYDVKM. Written as DNA, the CDR3 is TGTGCCTCCGGGACAGGGACTTTTTTTGGCTACACCTTC. Protein sequence: CASGTGTFFGYTF.

This chain uses TRBV5-6 with TRBJ1-2; D unclear. Trimming cost V 0 bases and J 5 bases, with 8 bases left between them. This CDR3 region has 13 residues. Germline V gene data show CDR1 as SGHDT and CDR2 as YYEEEE. Written as DNA, the CDR3 is TGTGCCAGCAGCTTGGCAGAGACGTATGGCTACACCTTC. Translated: CASSLAETYGYTF.